This TCR beta chain is from a study of CD4 T cells in relation to SARS-CoV-2 and coronaviruses (dated by TCRdb to about 2021). In the study overall: Across all 12 patients in the full convalescent cohort, ages ranged from about 20 to 75 years, with a median of 38. Memory CD4+ T cell crossreactivity between SARS-CoV-2 and common cold coronavirus spike proteins was assessed at the TCR clonotype level in the study. For other donors in the study, expansion assays were sequenced with a different, Illumina-based TCR-beta assay. HLA restriction was mapped for shared crossreactive spike epitopes using patient-derived lymphoblastoid cell lines. The Adaptive Biotechnologies TCR-sequencing kit was used to sequence samples from a few pre-COVID donors and the naive versus memory experiments, whereas other data were Illumina-based. Of the approximately twelve convalescent patients, 8 were male and 4 were female, and two of the subjects were Hispanic.

Turning to this clone: This receptor's antigen is unknown. Base qualities are missing; no much larger clone stands one base away.

Uncultured naive and memory CD4+ T cell DNA received deep-resolution immunoSEQ TCR-beta sequencing. In the original analysis: During preprocessing, nonproductive sequences were removed, as were CDR3s that did not start with C, did not end with F or W, or were shorter than 7 amino acids. Cultured and uncultured naive and memory CD4+ repertoires were searched for CDR3s previously identified as spike- and CEF-reactive. CDR3 homology was measured as pairwise Levenshtein distance, computed with the stringdist R package after trimming three terminal residues from each end. TCRdb retrieved this table from immuneACCESS and kept in-frame rearrangements only. Not all clones are present; in checked studies, unresolved V genes account for under half, and no reason is known for the remainder. V and J calls and clone size are copied from that table; D and trimming were computed from the DNA. The sample table shows 35,000 to 40,000 clones, and 75% to 90% are seen once. The ten most abundant clones make up roughly 3% of the sample.

Naive and memory CD4+ T cells were separated from cryopreserved PBMCs by first enriching for CD4 and then performing EasySep naive CD4+ T cell enrichment. Ficoll-Paque PLUS gradient centrifugation was used to isolate PBMCs from leukapheresis product or whole blood. PBMCs were either cryopreserved at -140 degrees C or used fresh in the expansion assay. The QIAamp Micro DNA Kit was used to extract genomic DNA from the CD4+ T cells. Results the study describes overall, beyond this receptor: Roughly 60% of donors had memory CD4+ clonotypes that crossrecognized SARS-CoV-2 and at least one common cold coronavirus spike. The study was limited by small numbers of patients and tested TCRs. Because the crossreactivity analysis focused on spike protein, crossreactivity against other viral proteins was not assessed. Sequencing of naive versus memory cells indicated that the assay detects memory recall responses, not primary responses primed during culture. Crossreactive clones showed significantly weaker SARS-CoV-2-driven expansion than monoreactive clones, consistent with antigenic imprinting. Because no donor provided both pre-pandemic and post-infection samples, tracing the source of pre-existing responses was limited.

V loses 1 base of germline sequence and J loses 0 bases, and the interval between the two ends is 11 bases. Via the germline V gene, CDR1 is SGHRS and CDR2 YFSETQ. The CDR3 covers 16 residues, taking in both the cysteine and the phenylalanine. The only DNA kept is the CDR3, 48 bases in frame from the first base. Sequenced input: memory CD4+ T cells from PBMCs. The cell subset or site label, as the study defines it: memory (non-naive) CD4+ T cells. The chain is made from TRBV5-1 and TRBJ2-1; matching of 7 bases hints at TRBD1 as the D gene. This TCR was recovered from an adult with COVID-19. The nucleotide sequence reads as follows: TGCGCCAGCAGCTTGCGCGGGACAGTCTCCTACAATGAGCAGTTCTTC. Its translation is CASSLRGTVSYNEQFF. The variable domain in full, with residues beyond the CDR3 obtained from the reference TRBV5-1 and TRBJ2-1 genes, is KAGVTQTPRYLIKTRGQQVTLSCSPISGHRSVSWYQQTPGQGLQFLFEYFSETQRNKGNFPGRFSGRQFSNSRSEMNVSTLELGDSALYLCASSLRGTVSYNEQFFGPGTRLTVL.